This T cell receptor beta chain was obtained from a study of blood T cells in healthy people across ages (dated by TCRdb to 2014 to 2015). Looking at the study overall: In model experiments, template switching captured about one uniquely barcoded TCR beta cDNA molecule for every two T cells. Using deep sequencing normalized with unique cDNA molecular identifiers, the study measured how TCR beta repertoire diversity changes with age. The donors were divided into four age groups: young (average around 16 years), middle-aged (approximately 42), aged (approximately 62) and long-lived (about 79). To avoid experimental bias, donors of different ages were randomly spread across the sequencing lanes. For two donors (one aged 18 to 30 and one aged 80 or older), the study analyzed two additional independent replicas of 1 million unique cDNA reads from the same blood draw. Study-level results and caveats: The percentage of naive T cells measured by flow cytometry correlated strongly with observed TCR beta diversity. Because donor CMV infection status was unknown, age-related changes in expanded clonotypes were potentially confounded. Compared with the aged group, the long-lived group had more naive CD4+ T cells, fewer expanded clones and increased TCR diversity, a pattern suggesting age selection. As age increased, observed TCR beta diversity per million T cells dropped in a roughly linear way, and a significant reduction was already evident by age 40. Conclusive comparison of naive and antigen-experienced compartments was prevented by the profiling of bulk unsorted PBMCs. Estimates of total diversity from one million sequenced T cells were regarded as lower bounds and underestimates.

Library generation was performed with 5' RACE. This sample was sequenced with an Illumina HiSeq 2500. A second PCR of roughly 7 to 11 cycles was performed with a sample-barcoded 5' primer and a J-beta primer mix. A unique molecular identifier was introduced onto each TCR beta cDNA molecule by a template-switch 5' adaptor carrying 12 random nucleotides. At least 2.5 million CDR3-containing paired-end reads were obtained from each sample. All of the RNA was converted into first-strand cDNA using the Mint cDNA synthesis kit, with a TRBC-specific oligonucleotide serving as the primer. After uracil-DNA glycosylase treatment, a first 18-cycle PCR used universal primers M1SS and BC2_uni_R on all cDNA. In the source study's methods: Each sample was normalized by randomly selecting 1 million high-quality reads, each carrying a distinct molecular identifier. Instead of being binned into consensus sequences, reads that shared molecular identifiers were thrown out. CDR3 identification, clonotype clustering and error correction used MiTCR with a Q25 quality threshold and the strictest error-elimination algorithm. A nonparametric unseen species model with Euler transformation was used to estimate a lower bound on total TCR beta diversity. The raw public data were reprocessed by TCRdb itself: fastp quality trimming at Q25, MiXCR clonotype calling, in-frame beta chains only. Rows with a matching CDR3 protein are joined into one entry that keeps the most common DNA and genes. These V and J calls originate from TCRdb's pipeline instead of the authors' own analysis. This sample lists some 1.5 million distinct CDR3 sequences; roughly 27% were detected once. Clones ranked in the top ten supply roughly 8% of the sample.

In its sample, this clonotype was seen many times. Its binding antigen is unknown. Base-call qualities are not available, and no considerably larger clone is one nucleotide away. The junction shows trimming of 5 bases on V and 0 bases on J, plus 11 bases between the germline ends. The CDR3 runs 15 residues from the cysteine to the phenylalanine. The read is trimmed to its CDR3 DNA, 45 bases read in frame from base 1. Systemically healthy Caucasian individuals from Russia, approximately 39 in total and aged roughly 6 to 90 years, were included as donors. Roughly 10 milliliters of peripheral blood were drawn from each donor into EDTA-treated Vacutainer tubes. Ficoll-Paque density-gradient centrifugation was used to isolate PBMCs, with at least 6 million per sample. Total RNA was extracted from PBMCs with Trizol reagent, with at least 5 micrograms obtained per sample. For every donor, an aliquot of PBMCs went through flow cytometry to measure the percentages of naive CD45RAhigh/CD27high T cells.

The receptor's source is a woman in her 30s in good health. The rearranged segments are TRBV12-3 or TRBV12-4 and TRBJ1-5; the D gene identity is not certain. Sample: blood. The CDR3 in this case is CASSPDRYSNQPQHF. The nucleotide sequence reads TGTGCCAGCAGTCCGGACCGCTATAGCAATCAGCCCCAGCATTTT.